This T cell receptor beta chain is from a study of T cells after yellow fever vaccination. As for the study in general: Preparation used SMART-Seq v4 Ultra Low Input for the low-cell-number fractions.

This clonotype was detected a few times. Its specificity is not known. The length of the CDR3 is 13 residues. Germline assignment: CDR1 DFQATT and CDR2 SNEGSKA (reference sequence). Trimming removed 5 bases from V and 6 bases from J, with 16 bases in between. Notes on the study in general: Boosting was followed by the reappearance of most primary-vaccination clones (96% CD4, under 90% CD8).

They built TCR cDNA with 5'RACE template switching, a step that put in a universal primer site and UMIs. TCRdb passed the 5' RACE reads through MiXCR, listing each CDR3 protein once. The sample lists fewer than 350,000 distinct CDR3 sequences, around 4.3% occurring once. The V gene is TRBV20-1, the J gene TRBJ1-1, with D perhaps TRBD1 (5 bases). Sequenced material: PBMCs, taken 15 days after the yellow fever booster vaccination. The receptor was isolated from a man aged 18 to 35 who received the YFV17D yellow fever vaccine. The CDR3 spells CSAFLQGKSEAFF. The CDR3 nucleotides read TGCAGTGCTTTCCTCCAGGGAAAATCTGAAGCTTTCTTT.